This TCR beta chain derives from a study of blood T cell repertoires in COVID-19. Study as a whole: Samples came from the United States, Italy and Spain, spanning acute and convalescent COVID-19.

Produced via immunoSEQ multiplex PCR; TCRdb's table is partial and in-frame only. The profile shows 300,000 to 350,000 clones, approximately 90% of them singletons. The V gene lost 5 bases and the J gene lost 8 bases, with 16 bases spanning the gap. The CDR3 runs to 15 residues. The germline gives CDR1 MNHNY, CDR2 SVGAGI (reference sequence). Material for sequencing was peripheral blood. The chain couples TRBV6-6 to TRBJ1-6; D ambiguous. The clonotype comes from a woman aged 55-70 years with COVID-19, enrolled during active disease. The CDR3 sequence is CASSGLAPGDSPLHF. The CDR3 DNA is TGTGCCAGCAGTGGACTGGCCCCAGGTGATTCACCCCTCCACTTT.